Below, 6 T cell receptor beta chains from the same sample are listed, as sequenced in a study of CD8+ T cells in alopecia areata. Extracted RNA was reverse transcribed, and the resulting cDNA served as sequencing template. Clones were sequenced by immunoSEQ multiplex PCR, and TCRdb holds only the in-frame ones, with some missing. This sample has a few hundred thousand clones; 30% to 40% occur once, and the top ten carry around 0.48%. Noted treatment: oral pan-JAK inhibitor, 5-10 mg twice daily. The source was CD4+ T cells sorted from blood, collected at approximately week 30, from a patient treated with tofacitinib. The receptors were gathered from a human donor with alopecia areata.

This clone was detected a few times. V and J are TRBV6-5 and TRBJ2-7, with 7 nucleotides matching TRBD1. Germline V CDR1 and CDR2: MNHEY, SVGAGI. There are 13 residues in the CDR3. The junction had 7 bases not matched to a gene; V was cut back by 8 bases and J by 3 bases. The DNA for the CDR3 is TGTGCCAGCCGGGACCCAGGGGGCTACGAGCAGTACTTC. Encoded protein: CASRDPGGYEQYF.

This clone was seen a few times. This chain uses TRBV25-1 with TRBJ1-1, with D perhaps TRBD1 (5 bases). The V and J ends lost 3 bases and 4 bases respectively, with 12 bases between them. The CDR3 has 14 amino acids. Looked up from germline, CDR1 is MGHDK and CDR2 is SYGVNS. CDR3 sequence: CASSEDLRVTEAFF. The CDR3 nucleotides read TGTGCCAGCAGTGAGGACCTCAGGGTCACTGAAGCTTTCTTT.

Details on this clone: This same CDR3 is encoded by further DNA sequences in the sample. V gene TRBV5-1 combines with J gene TRBJ1-3; a weak D match, TRBD1 (5 bases). The CDR3 is made up of 14 amino acids. The ends were cut back, 4 bases at V and 0 bases at J, with 8 bases in the middle. Per germline, CDR1 SGHRS and CDR2 YFSETQ. CDR3 bases: TGCGCCAGCAGCCAAGGACACTCTGGAAACACCATATATTTT. Amino acid sequence: CASSQGHSGNTIYF.

The rearrangement joins TRBV27 to TRBJ2-5, with TRBD2 matching over 8 bases. Losses at the gene ends were 4 bases for V and 5 bases for J; bases not matched to a gene: 9. CDR1 and CDR2 from the germline V gene are MNHEY and SMNVEV (reference sequence). The CDR3 has 15 amino acids. The CDR3 nucleotides read TGTGCCAGCAGTTCGGGGGCGGGAGGATTTGAGACCCAGTACTTC. Its translation: CASSSGAGGFETQYF.

V usage is TRBV2 and J usage is TRBJ1-2; perhaps TRBD1 as D (5 bases). This CDR3 comprises 12 residues. Deletions cut 7 bases from V and 5 bases from J, with 11 bases between. The germline gives CDR1 SNHLY, CDR2 FYNNEI. Written as DNA, the CDR3 is TGTGCCAGCAAGAGGGACGCTTATGGCTACACCTTC. Protein: CASKRDAYGYTF.

This clone was observed a handful of times. This chain connects TRBV11-2 to TRBJ2-3; D gene uncertain. V shed 1 base and J shed 0 bases, with 8 bases lying between them. The CDR3 is 15 amino acids. Germline V gene sequence: CDR1 SGHAT, CDR2 FQNNGV. Written as DNA, the CDR3 is TGTGCCAGCAGCTTAGTCGGTGGGAGCACAGATACGCAGTATTTT. It encodes CASSLVGGSTDTQYF. Full variable domain (missing parts from reference TRBV11-2 and TRBJ2-3): EAGVAQSPRYKIIEKRQSVAFWCNPISGHATLYWYQQILGQGPKLLIQFQNNGVVDDSQLPKDRFSAERLKGVDSTLKIQPAKLEDSAVYLCASSLVGGSTDTQYFGPGTRLTVL.